Detailed here is one T cell receptor beta chain. This entry is derived from a study of blood T cell repertoires in COVID-19. As for the study in general: There were acute and convalescent COVID-19 samples, and they came from the United States, Italy and Spain.

CDR1 and CDR2 from the germline V gene are LGHDT and YNNKEL (reference sequence). There are 12 residues in the CDR3. V lost 7 bases to trimming and J lost 8 bases, with 12 bases between them. In the authors' workflow: Estimation of nucleated cell counts relied on the amplification of reference gene primers. Measured with immunoSEQ multiplex PCR; TCRdb has only the in-frame clones, and not every one. That table furnishes V, J and clone size, whereas the DNA furnished D and trimming. Of under 350,000 clones listed, 83% were seen once; the top ten hold under 5.5%. The sample taken for sequencing was peripheral blood. The V call is TRBV3-1 (or the pseudogene TRBV3-2), the J call TRBJ1-3; possible D gene TRBD1, 5 bases. The sequence came from a man in his fifties or sixties who had recovered from COVID-19. CDR3 sequence (DNA): TGTGCCAGCAAAGGTCCGGGGGACACCATATATTTT. It yields the protein CASKGPGDTIYF.